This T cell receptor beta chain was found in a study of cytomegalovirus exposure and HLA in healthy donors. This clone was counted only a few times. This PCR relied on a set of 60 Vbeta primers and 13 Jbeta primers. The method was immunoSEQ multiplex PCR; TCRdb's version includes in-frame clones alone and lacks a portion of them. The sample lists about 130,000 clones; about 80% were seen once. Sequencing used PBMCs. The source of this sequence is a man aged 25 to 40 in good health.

DNA for the CDR3: TGTGCCAGCAGTGAACACAGACAGACCTACGAGCAGTACTTC. Translating it yields CASSEHRQTYEQYF. This chain links TRBV6-1 with TRBJ2-7; possible D gene TRBD1, 5 bases. V lost 2 bases to trimming and J lost 2 bases, with 10 bases between them. CDR3 length: 14 residues. In germline, CDR1 is MNHNS, CDR2 SASEGT.